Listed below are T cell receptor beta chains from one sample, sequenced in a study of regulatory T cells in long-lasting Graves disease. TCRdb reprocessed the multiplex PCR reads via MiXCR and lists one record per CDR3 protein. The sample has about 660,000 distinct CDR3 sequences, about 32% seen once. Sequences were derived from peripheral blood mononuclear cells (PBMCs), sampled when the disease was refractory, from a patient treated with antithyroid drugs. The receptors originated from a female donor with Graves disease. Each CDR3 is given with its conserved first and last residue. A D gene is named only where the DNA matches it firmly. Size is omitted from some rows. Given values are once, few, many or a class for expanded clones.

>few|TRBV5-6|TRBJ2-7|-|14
TGTGCCAGCAGCTTGGGACCAAAGATCCGCGAGCAGTACTTC
CASSLGPKIREQYF
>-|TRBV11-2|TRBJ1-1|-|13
TGTGCCAGCAGCCAGATTAGGAACACTGAAGCTTTCTTT
CASSQIRNTEAFF
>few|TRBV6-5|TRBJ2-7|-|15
TGTGCCAGCAGTTACTCTGTGACAAATAACTACGAGCAGTACTTC
CASSYSVTNNYEQYF
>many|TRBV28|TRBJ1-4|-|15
TGTGCCAGCAGTCAAGGGACTCTCGGGAATGAAAAACTGTTTTTT
CASSQGTLGNEKLFF
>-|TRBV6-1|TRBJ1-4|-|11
TGTGCCAGCGGCAGGGATGAAAAACTGTTTTTT
CASGRDEKLFF
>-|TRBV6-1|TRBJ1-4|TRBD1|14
TGTGCCAGCAGCCCCCGACAGGGACGGGAAAAACTGTTTTTT
CASSPRQGREKLFF
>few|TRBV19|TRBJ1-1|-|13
TGTGCCAGTAGTAGAGGACACGACACTGAAGCTTTCTTT
CASSRGHDTEAFF
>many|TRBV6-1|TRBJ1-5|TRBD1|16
TGTGCCAGCAGACCAATCACAGGGGCTTTCAATCAGCCCCAGCATTTT
CASRPITGAFNQPQHF
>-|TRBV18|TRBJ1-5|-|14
TGTGCCAGCTCACATAGGCAGCTCGATCAGCCCCAGCATTTT
CASSHRQLDQPQHF
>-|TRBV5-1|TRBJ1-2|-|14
TGCGCCAGCAGCTTCGGGGACGCGGAATATGGCTACACCTTC
CASSFGDAEYGYTF
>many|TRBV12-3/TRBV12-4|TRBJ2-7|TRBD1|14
TGTGCCAGCAGTTTATTCCGGGACAGGGACGAGCAGTACTTC
CASSLFRDRDEQYF
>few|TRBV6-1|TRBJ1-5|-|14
TGTGCCAGCAGGGCAGATTATAGCAATCAGCCCCAGCATTTT
CASRADYSNQPQHF
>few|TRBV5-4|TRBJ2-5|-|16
TGTGCCAGCAGCTTGAGAAGGGTTTCGTACCAAGAGACCCAGTACTTC
CASSLRRVSYQETQYF
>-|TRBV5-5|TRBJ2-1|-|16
TGTGCCAGCAGCCCGTTGACTGTTCGGGGATACAATGAGCAGTTCTTC
CASSPLTVRGYNEQFF
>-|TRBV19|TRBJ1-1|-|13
TGTGCCAGTACCCTGGGTGGTGGGGTTGAAGCTTTCTTT
CASTLGGGVEAFF
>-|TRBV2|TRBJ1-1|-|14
TGTGCCAGCAGTGCCCTAGACAGCTCGGGTGAAGCTTTCTTT
CASSALDSSGEAFF
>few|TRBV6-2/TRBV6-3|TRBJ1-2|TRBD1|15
TGTGCCAGCAGTTACACCGCCGGGACAGGGCTCGGCTACACCTTC
CASSYTAGTGLGYTF
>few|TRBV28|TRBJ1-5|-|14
TGTGCCAGCAGTTTATACGATAGCAATCAGCCCCAGCATTTT
CASSLYDSNQPQHF
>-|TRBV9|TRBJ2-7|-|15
TGTGCCAGCAGCGTAGGAGTAGCGGTGTCCTACGAGCAGTACTTC
CASSVGVAVSYEQYF
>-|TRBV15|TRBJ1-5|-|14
TGTGCCACCAGCAGTGGGATAAGCAATCAGCCCCAGCATTTT
CATSSGISNQPQHF
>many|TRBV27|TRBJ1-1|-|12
TGTGCCAGCAGTCCCCCGAGCACTGAAGCTTTCTTT
CASSPPSTEAFF
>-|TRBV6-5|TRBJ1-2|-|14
TGTGTCAGCAGTGACGGCCAGGGTTTGGAAGGCTACACCTTC
CVSSDGQGLEGYTF
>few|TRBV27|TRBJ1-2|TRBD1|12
TGTGCCAGCGGAACAGGGGAGCTTGGCTACACCTTC
CASGTGELGYTF
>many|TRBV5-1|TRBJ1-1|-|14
TGTGCCAGCAGCTTAACAGGAGTGAACACTGAAGCTTTCTTT
CASSLTGVNTEAFF
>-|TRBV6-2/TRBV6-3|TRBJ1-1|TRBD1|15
TGTGCCAGCAGCGCCCATGGGACAGCTAACACTGAAGCTTCCTTT
CASSAHGTANTEASF
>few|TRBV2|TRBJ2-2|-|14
TGTGCCAGCAGTGCCGGGACAAACACCGGGGAGCTGTTTTTT
CASSAGTNTGELFF
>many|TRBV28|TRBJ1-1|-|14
TGTGCCAGTCAGGGGTCAGGGCCCAACACTGAAGCTTTCTTT
CASQGSGPNTEAFF
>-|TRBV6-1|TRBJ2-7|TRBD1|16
TGTGCCAGCGTGGCCCCCCACGGGACAGGGGCCTACGAGCAGTACTTC
CASVAPHGTGAYEQYF
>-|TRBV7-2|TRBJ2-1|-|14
TGTGCCAGCAGCTTAGTCTCAGGCTACAATGAGCAGTTCTTC
CASSLVSGYNEQFF